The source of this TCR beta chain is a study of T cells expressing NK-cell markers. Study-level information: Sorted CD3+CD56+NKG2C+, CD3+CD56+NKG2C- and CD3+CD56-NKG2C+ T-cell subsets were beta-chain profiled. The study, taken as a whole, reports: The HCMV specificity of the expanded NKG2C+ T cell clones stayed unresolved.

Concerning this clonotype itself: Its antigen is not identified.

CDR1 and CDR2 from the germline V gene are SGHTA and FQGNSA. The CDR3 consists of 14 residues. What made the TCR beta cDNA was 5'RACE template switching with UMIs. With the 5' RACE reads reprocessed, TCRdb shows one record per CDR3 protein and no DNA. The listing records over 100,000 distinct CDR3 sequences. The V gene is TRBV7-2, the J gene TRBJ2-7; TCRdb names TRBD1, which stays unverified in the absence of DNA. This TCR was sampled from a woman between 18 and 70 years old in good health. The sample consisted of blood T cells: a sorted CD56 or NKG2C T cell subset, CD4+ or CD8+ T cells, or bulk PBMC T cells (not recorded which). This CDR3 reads CASTRETGHYEQYF.